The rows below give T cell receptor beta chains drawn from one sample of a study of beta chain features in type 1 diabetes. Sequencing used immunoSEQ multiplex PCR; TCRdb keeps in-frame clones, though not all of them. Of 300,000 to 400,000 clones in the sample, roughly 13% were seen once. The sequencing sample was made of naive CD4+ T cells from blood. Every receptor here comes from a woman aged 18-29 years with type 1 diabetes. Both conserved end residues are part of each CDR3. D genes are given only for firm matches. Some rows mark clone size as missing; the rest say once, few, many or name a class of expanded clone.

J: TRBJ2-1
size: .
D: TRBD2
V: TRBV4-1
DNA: TGCGCCAGCAGTTACCTAGCGGGAGGCAATGAGCAGTTCTTC
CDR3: CASSYLAGGNEQFF

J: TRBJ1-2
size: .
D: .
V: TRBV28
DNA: TGTGCCAGCACCAGCAATCCAACAGCGGTTGGAGGCTACACCTTC
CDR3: CASTSNPTAVGGYTF

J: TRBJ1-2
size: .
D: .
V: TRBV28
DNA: TGTGCCAGCAGGGGCGGGTGGCTGGGAGGCTACACCTTC
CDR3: CASRGGWLGGYTF

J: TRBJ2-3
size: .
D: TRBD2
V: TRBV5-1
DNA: TGCGCCAGCAGCCCGCAGCGGGAGGCAGATACGCAGTATTTT
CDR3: CASSPQREADTQYF

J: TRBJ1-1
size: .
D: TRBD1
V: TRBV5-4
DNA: TGTGCCAGCAGCTCGACAGGGGATGAAGCTTTCTTT
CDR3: CASSSTGDEAFF

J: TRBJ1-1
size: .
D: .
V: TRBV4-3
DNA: TGCGCCAGCAGCGATGCAAGAGGGACACTGAACACTGAAGCTTTCTTT
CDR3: CASSDARGTLNTEAFF

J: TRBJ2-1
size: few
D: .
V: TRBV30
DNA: TGTGCCTGGAGAAGGGGGAAGGACTCAAGCTCCTACAATGAGCAGTTCTTC
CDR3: CAWRRGKDSSSYNEQFF

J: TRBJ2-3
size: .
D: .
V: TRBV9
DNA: TGTGCCAGCAGCGCGGGGGTCGGCCCTTTATACACAGATACGCAGTATTTT
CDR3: CASSAGVGPLYTDTQYF

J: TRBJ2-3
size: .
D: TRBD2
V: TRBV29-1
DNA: TGCAGCGTCGGACTAGCGGGAGGCACAGCAGATACGCAGTATTTT
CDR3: CSVGLAGGTADTQYF

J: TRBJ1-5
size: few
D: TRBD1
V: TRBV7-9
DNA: TGTGCCAGCAGCTCGGACAGGGCCGATCAGCCCCAGCATTTT
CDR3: CASSSDRADQPQHF

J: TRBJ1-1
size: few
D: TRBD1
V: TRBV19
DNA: TGTGCCAGTAGTTTGGGACAGGGGAACACTGAAGCTTTCTTT
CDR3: CASSLGQGNTEAFF

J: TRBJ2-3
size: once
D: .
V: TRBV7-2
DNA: TGTGCCAGCAGCCCGGGCACAGATACGCAGTATTTT
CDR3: CASSPGTDTQYF

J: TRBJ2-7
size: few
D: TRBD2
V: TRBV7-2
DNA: TGTGCCAGCAGCTTCAAGCGGGACCACGAGCAGTACTTC
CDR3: CASSFKRDHEQYF

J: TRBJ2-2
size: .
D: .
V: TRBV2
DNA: TGTGCCAGCAGTGAACAGTTACCCGGGGAGCTGTTTTTT
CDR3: CASSEQLPGELFF

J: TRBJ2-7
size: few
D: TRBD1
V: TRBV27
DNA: TGTGCCAGCAGTTTAGGGGGACAGGGGAACTCCTACGAGCAGTACTTC
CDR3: CASSLGGQGNSYEQYF

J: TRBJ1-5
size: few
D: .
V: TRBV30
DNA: TGTGCCTGGATCACCATCGGGGGATCGGGCAATCAGCCCCAGCATTTT
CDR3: CAWITIGGSGNQPQHF

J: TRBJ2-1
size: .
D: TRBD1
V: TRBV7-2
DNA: TGTGCCAGCAGCCCGGGACAGTTCAGCTCCTACAATGAGCAGTTCTTC
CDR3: CASSPGQFSSYNEQFF

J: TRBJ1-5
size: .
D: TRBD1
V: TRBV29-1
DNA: TGCAGCGTCGCCGACAGGGTCAGCAATCAGCCCCAGCATTTT
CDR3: CSVADRVSNQPQHF

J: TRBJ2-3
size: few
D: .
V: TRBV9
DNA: TGTGCCAGCAGCGCCTTTAACACAGATACGCAGTATTTT
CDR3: CASSAFNTDTQYF

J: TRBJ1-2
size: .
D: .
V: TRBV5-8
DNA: TGTGCCAGCAGCTTGGGGGCGGACAAGCCCTATGGCTACACCTTC
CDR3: CASSLGADKPYGYTF

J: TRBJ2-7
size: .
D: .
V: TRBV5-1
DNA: TGCGCCAGCAGCCCGGGACTCTCTCCCTCCTACGAGCAGTACTTC
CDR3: CASSPGLSPSYEQYF

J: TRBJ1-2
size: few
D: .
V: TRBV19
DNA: TGTGCCAGTAGTATAGACAGGGACTATGGCTACACCTTC
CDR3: CASSIDRDYGYTF

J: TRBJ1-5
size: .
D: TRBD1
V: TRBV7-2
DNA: TGTGCCAGCAGCCTCACAGGGGATCAGCCCCAGCATTTT
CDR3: CASSLTGDQPQHF

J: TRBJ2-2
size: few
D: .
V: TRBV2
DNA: TGTGCCAGCAGTGAAAGATTAGGGAGCACCGGGGAGCTGTTTTTT
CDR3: CASSERLGSTGELFF

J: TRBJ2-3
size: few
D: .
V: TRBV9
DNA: TGTGCCAGCAGCGTCCTAGCGTTGATGGCAGATACGCAGTATTTT
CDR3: CASSVLALMADTQYF

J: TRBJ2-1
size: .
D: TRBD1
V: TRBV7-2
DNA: TGTGCCAGCAGCTTCGACAGGGGGTTACGAAGTACTGAGCAGTTCTTC
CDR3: CASSFDRGLRSTEQFF

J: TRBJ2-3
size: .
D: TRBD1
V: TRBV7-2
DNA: TGTGCCAGCAGCTTCGACAGGGCAACAGATACGCAGTATTTT
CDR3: CASSFDRATDTQYF

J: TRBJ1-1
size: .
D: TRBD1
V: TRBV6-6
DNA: TGTGCCAGCAGTTCGACAGGGATTAACGGGAACACTGAAGCTTTCTTT
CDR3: CASSSTGINGNTEAFF

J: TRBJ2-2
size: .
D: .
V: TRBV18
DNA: TGTGCCAGCTCACCGTTGGAGGAAACCACCGGGGAGCTGTTTTTT
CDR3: CASSPLEETTGELFF

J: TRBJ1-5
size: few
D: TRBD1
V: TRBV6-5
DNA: TGTGCGACCCAGACAGGGATTAGTAAGCCCCAGCATTTT
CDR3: CATQTGISKPQHF

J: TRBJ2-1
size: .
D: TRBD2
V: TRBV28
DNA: TGTGCCAGCAGTTTTGGCGGGAGAGGGAATGAGCAGTTCTTC
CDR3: CASSFGGRGNEQFF

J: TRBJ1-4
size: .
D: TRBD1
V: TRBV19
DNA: TGTGCCAGTAAACCGGACAGGGGAGGAGAAAAACTGTTTTTT
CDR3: CASKPDRGGEKLFF

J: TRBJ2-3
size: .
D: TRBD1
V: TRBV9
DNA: TGTGCCAGCAGCCCGAGGACAGGGCGAGAAGATACGCAGTATTTT
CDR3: CASSPRTGREDTQYF

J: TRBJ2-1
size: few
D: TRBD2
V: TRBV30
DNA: TGTGCCTGGGGTCTCTTAGCGGGAGGAACCAATGAGCAGTTCTTC
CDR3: CAWGLLAGGTNEQFF

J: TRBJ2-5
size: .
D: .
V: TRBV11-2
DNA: TGTGCCAGCAGATCGATCCCGGACAGCCGAGGGGAGACCCAGTACTTC
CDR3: CASRSIPDSRGETQYF

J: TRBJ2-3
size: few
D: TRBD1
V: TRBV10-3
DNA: TGTGCCAGTTTTAAAGGACAGGGCACAGATACGCAGTATTTT
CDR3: CASFKGQGTDTQYF

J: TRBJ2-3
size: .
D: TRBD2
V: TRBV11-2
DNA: TGTGCCAGCACCCGGGGGCGACGGACTAGCGGTTATAGCACAGATACGCAGTATTTT
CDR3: CASTRGRRTSGYSTDTQYF

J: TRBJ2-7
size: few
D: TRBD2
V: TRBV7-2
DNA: TGTGCCAGCAGCTTTACTAGCGGGAGCCCCGTCACTTTCTACGAGCAGTACTTC
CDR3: CASSFTSGSPVTFYEQYF

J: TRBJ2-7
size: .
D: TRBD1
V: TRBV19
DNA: TGTGCCAGTAGTACTCAGGGGACAGTCTACGAGCAGTACTTC
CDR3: CASSTQGTVYEQYF

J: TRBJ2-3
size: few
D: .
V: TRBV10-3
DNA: TGTGCCATCAGTGATAGAGATACGCAGTATTTT
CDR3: CAISDRDTQYF

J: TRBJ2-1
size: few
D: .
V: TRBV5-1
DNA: TGCGCCAGCAGCTTGGACGACCCTAGAAACAATGAGCAGTTCTTC
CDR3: CASSLDDPRNNEQFF

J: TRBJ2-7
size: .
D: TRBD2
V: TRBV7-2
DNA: TGTGCCAGCAGTATTAGCGGGGGGTCGGCCTACGAGCAGTACTTC
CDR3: CASSISGGSAYEQYF

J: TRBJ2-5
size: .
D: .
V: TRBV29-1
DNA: TGCAGCGTTGCGAGGGTGGGAGAGACCCAGTACTTC
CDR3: CSVARVGETQYF

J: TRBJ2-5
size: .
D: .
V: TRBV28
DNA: TGTGCCAGCAGTTTGACGGGGATCGGGAAGACCCAGTACTTC
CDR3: CASSLTGIGKTQYF

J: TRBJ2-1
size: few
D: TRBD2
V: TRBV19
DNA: TGTGCCAGTAGGTCAAGCGGGAGCTCCTACAATGAGCAGTTCTTC
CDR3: CASRSSGSSYNEQFF

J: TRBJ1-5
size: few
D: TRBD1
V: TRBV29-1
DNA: TGCAGCGTGACAGGGTTCGGCGGCTCGGGCAATCAGCCCCAGCATTTT
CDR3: CSVTGFGGSGNQPQHF

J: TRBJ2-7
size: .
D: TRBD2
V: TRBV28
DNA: TGTGCCAGCAGTTTCGTCGGGACTAGCGGTACCTACGAGCAGTACTTC
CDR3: CASSFVGTSGTYEQYF

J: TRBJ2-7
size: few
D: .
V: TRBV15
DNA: TGTGCCACCAGCAGAGATAGCGGCCCCTACGAGCAGTACTTC
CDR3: CATSRDSGPYEQYF

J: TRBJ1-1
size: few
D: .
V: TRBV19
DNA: TGTGCCAGTAGTAGCGGGGGGGCTTCGAACACTGAAGCTTTCTTT
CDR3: CASSSGGASNTEAFF